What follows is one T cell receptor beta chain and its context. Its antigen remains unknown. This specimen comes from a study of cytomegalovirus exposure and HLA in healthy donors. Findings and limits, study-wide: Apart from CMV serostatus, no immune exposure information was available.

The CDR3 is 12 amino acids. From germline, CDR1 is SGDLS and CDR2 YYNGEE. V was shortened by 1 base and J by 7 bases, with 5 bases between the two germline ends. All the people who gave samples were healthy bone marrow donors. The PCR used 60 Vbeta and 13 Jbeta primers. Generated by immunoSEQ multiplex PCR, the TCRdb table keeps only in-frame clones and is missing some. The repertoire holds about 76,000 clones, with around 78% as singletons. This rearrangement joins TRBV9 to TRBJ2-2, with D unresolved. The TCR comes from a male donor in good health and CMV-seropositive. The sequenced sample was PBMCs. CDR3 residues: CASSVINGELFF. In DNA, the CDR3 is TGTGCCAGCAGCGTAATAAACGGGGAGCTGTTTTTT.